The 11 T cell receptor beta chains listed next were all sequenced from one sample in a study of blood T cell repertoires in COVID-19. Assay used: immunoSEQ multiplex PCR; TCRdb lists only in-frame clones, some missing. The sample yields about 200,000 clones, 82% seen once. Sequencing input: peripheral blood. The receptors here all came from a woman over 75 with COVID-19, enrolled during active disease.

The chain combines TRBV30 with TRBJ1-1; 7 positions agree with TRBD1. This CDR3 is 15 amino acids long. V shed 5 bases, J shed 6 bases, and the junction held 15 bases outside the gene matches. Germline V lookup: CDR1 GTSNPN, CDR2 SVGIG (reference sequence). The CDR3 protein is CAWGGRGRGTPEAFF. The CDR3, as DNA: TGTGCCTGGGGCGGGAGGGGCAGGGGGACCCCTGAAGCTTTCTTT.

The rearrangement joins TRBV7-2 to TRBJ1-2; D is undetermined. The CDR3 runs 13 residues. Germline V gives CDR1 SGHTA, CDR2 FQGNSA. Deletions cut 2 bases from V and 8 bases from J, with 12 bases between. In DNA, the CDR3 is TGTGCCAGCAGCTTAAGGTCCGGGAACGGCTACACCTTC. It yields the protein CASSLRSGNGYTF.

The genes are TRBV6-5 and TRBJ2-5; TRBD1 matches 7 bases. The CDR3 runs to 15 residues. From germline, CDR1 is MNHEY and CDR2 SVGAGI. J gave up 2 bases and V 5 bases, and 8 bases lay outside the gene matches. The CDR3 DNA sequence: TGTGCCAGCAGTCCTAGACAGGGACGGCAAGAGACCCAGTACTTC. Protein: CASSPRQGRQETQYF.

This chain links TRBV6-5 with TRBJ1-1, with unresolved D. This CDR3 region has 14 residues. V was pared by 6 bases and J by 4 bases, with 15 bases between. Germline V lookup: CDR1 MNHEY, CDR2 SVGAGI. In DNA, the CDR3 is TGTGCCAGCAGGGCAGGAATGAGTCGCACTGAAGCTTTCTTT. Translation: CASRAGMSRTEAFF.

The chain is built from TRBV11-2 and TRBJ1-2, with TRBD1 matching 7 bases. V gave up 5 bases and J gave up 8 bases; unmatched junction bases: 8. CDR1 is SGHAT, CDR2 FQNNGV, per germline. CDR3 length: 13 amino acids. The CDR3 loop reads CASSEGATRGYTF. In nucleotides, the CDR3 is TGTGCCAGCAGCGAGGGGGCGACTAGGGGCTACACCTTC.

CDR3 nucleotides: TGTGCCAGCAGCTTAATCCAGTTCCAAGAGACCCAGTACTTC. Translated, it gives CASSLIQFQETQYF. The chain joins TRBV7-2 to TRBJ2-5, with D unresolved. Germline CDR1 SGHTA, CDR2 FQGNSA. Trimming pared 2 bases from V and 1 base from J, leaving 8 bases between. The CDR3 runs 14 residues.

The sample holds a few counts of this clone. The genes are TRBV4-2 and TRBJ2-6; D is unclear. The CDR3 length is 19 residues. Per the germline V gene, CDR1 is LGHNA and CDR2 is YNFKEQ. V lost 1 base, J lost 0 bases, and 16 bases lay in between. CDR3 protein: CASSQGWAIKSSGANVLTF. Here the CDR3 DNA reads TGTGCCAGCAGCCAAGGATGGGCTATCAAAAGCTCTGGGGCCAACGTCCTGACTTTC.

V usage is TRBV18 and J usage is TRBJ1-4; D not certain. CDR3 size: 15 residues. Trimming shortened V by 2 bases and J by 8 bases, and 15 bases separated the two germline ends. Germline-derived CDR1 and CDR2 are KGHSH and LQKENI. CDR3 amino acids: CASSPLAVPPEKLFF. Written as DNA, the CDR3 is TGTGCCAGCTCACCATTGGCGGTCCCGCCGGAAAAACTGTTTTTT. Combining the CDR3 with reference TRBV18 and TRBJ1-4 gives the whole variable domain NAGVMQNPRHLVRRRGQEARLRCSPMKGHSHVYWYRQLPEEGLKFMVYLQKENIIDESGMPKERFSAEFPKEGPSILRIQQVVRGDSAAYFCASSPLAVPPEKLFFGSGTQLSVL.

V gene TRBV28 combines with J gene TRBJ2-5; D is perhaps TRBD2 (5 bases). The V gene lost 5 bases and the J gene lost 5 bases, with 12 bases spanning the gap. This CDR3 has 13 amino acids. Germline V gene data show CDR1 as MDHEN and CDR2 as SYDVKM. Here the CDR3 reads CASSLRGYETQYF. The CDR3 DNA follows: TGTGCCAGCAGTCTCCGGGGATACGAGACCCAGTACTTC.

This clone was seen a few times. The chain carries TRBV19 and TRBJ1-5, with TRBD1 as a possible D gene (5 bases). From germline, CDR1 is LNHDA and CDR2 SQIVND (reference sequence). The CDR3 loop spans 13 amino acids. The germline V and J ends were trimmed by 6 bases and 5 bases, with 11 bases remaining between them. This CDR3 is CASRAREDQPQHF. The CDR3 coding sequence is TGTGCCAGTAGGGCCAGGGAAGATCAGCCCCAGCATTTT.

The J gene is TRBJ2-2, the V gene TRBV4-3; TRBD2 matches at 7 bases. Germline V CDR1 and CDR2: LGHNA, YSLEER. The CDR3 consists of 18 residues. The junction had 14 bases not matched to a gene; V was cut back by 2 bases and J by 5 bases. The CDR3 DNA follows: TGCGCCAGCAGCCAAACGGCTTCTAGCGGAGGTGGGACCGGGGAGCTGTTTTTT. As protein: CASSQTASSGGGTGELFF.